Listed here are 21 T cell receptor beta chains from one sample, sequenced in a study of blood T cell repertoires in COVID-19. Some clones are missing from TCRdb's copy, which holds only in-frame ones; the method was immunoSEQ multiplex PCR. The repertoire has around 190,000 clones, 88% of them found once; the top ten carry 9%. Sequenced input: PBMCs or T cells enriched from blood (not recorded which). These receptors were collected from a young woman who had recovered from COVID-19.

The chain is built from TRBV7-9 and TRBJ2-3; 9 bases agree with TRBD1. The CDR3 spans 17 residues. Germline V gene lookup returns CDR1 SEHNR and CDR2 FQNEAQ (reference sequence). With 1 base clipped from V and 4 bases from J, the junction kept 9 bases outside the gene matches. In DNA, the CDR3 is TGTGCCAGCAGCTTAGGATCTATGGGACAGGGTGCAGATACGCAGTATTTT. It encodes CASSLGSMGQGADTQYF.

The genes are TRBV6-6 and TRBJ2-3, with D possibly matching TRBD2 (6 bases). V lost 10 bases and J lost 2, with 13 bases in between. The germline CDR1 and CDR2 sequences are MNHNY and SVGAGI (reference sequence). This CDR3 is built from 13 residues. CDR3 nucleotide sequence: TGTGCCACCGGGAGAGGAAACACAGATACGCAGTATTTT. Amino acids: CATGRGNTDTQYF.

For this clone: Germline is not matched at one junction end, which may reflect a read error. The chain uses TRBV27 and TRBJ2-7; a weak D match, TRBD2 (6 bases). This CDR3 contains 14 residues. The V gene's germline CDR1 is MNHEY and CDR2 SMNVEV (reference sequence). CDR3 loop: CASSYRGGSYEQYF. DNA of the CDR3: TGTGCCAGTAGTTATCGGGGAGGATCCTACGAGCAGTACTTC.

The CDR3 nucleotides read TGTGCCAGCAGCCTAGGGACTAGCGGGACAGATACGCAGTATTTT. Amino acid sequence: CASSLGTSGTDTQYF. The chain couples TRBV11-2 to TRBJ2-3; TRBD2 matches 12 bases. The CDR3 extends over 15 amino acids. V was clipped by 5 bases and J by 3 bases; unmatched bases: 3. CDR1 is SGHAT, CDR2 FQNNGV, per germline.

The gene calls are TRBV6-2 or TRBV6-3 and TRBJ2-7, with D possibly matching TRBD1 (5 bases). V lost 4 bases and J lost 4, with 14 bases in between. CDR3 length equals 14 residues. Per germline, CDR1 MNHEY and CDR2 SVGEGT. The CDR3 spells CASSWIGRTYEQYF. DNA for the CDR3: TGTGCCAGCAGTTGGATCGGACGGACATACGAGCAGTACTTC.

This chain joins TRBV7-3 and TRBJ2-3; the D gene is possibly TRBD1 (6 bases). Deletions cut 2 bases from V and 1 base from J, with 10 bases between. The CDR3 loop spans 15 amino acids. CDR1 SGHTA and CDR2 FQGTGA come from the germline V gene. The CDR3 DNA reads as TGTGCCAGCAGCTTATGGGGGCTGCGCACAGATACGCAGTATTTT. As protein: CASSLWGLRTDTQYF.

The chain is built from TRBV6-6 and TRBJ1-2; D might be TRBD1 (6 bases). The CDR3 extends over 16 amino acids. Germline assignment: CDR1 MNHNY and CDR2 SVGAGI (reference sequence). Between the trimmed V and J ends, which lost 2 bases and 5 bases, there was a span of 18 bases. In nucleotides, the CDR3 is TGTGCCAGCAGTTACAAGGTTGGGGGCGGGTTATATGGCTACACCTTC. Protein product: CASSYKVGGGLYGYTF.

This chain joins TRBV11-2 and TRBJ2-7; 7 positions agree with TRBD1. Looked up from germline, CDR1 is SGHAT and CDR2 is FQNNGV. Trimming took 7 bases from V and 2 from J; bases not matched to a gene: 5. The CDR3 extends over 13 amino acids. CDR3 DNA: TGTGCCAGCACCTCCCAGGGGGCCTACGAGCAGTACTTC. Its protein product is CASTSQGAYEQYF.

This chain joins TRBV20-1 and TRBJ1-2; D may be TRBD1 (5 bases). The CDR3 contains 13 residues. Trimming pared 3 bases from V and 4 bases from J, leaving 12 bases between. Germline CDR1 DFQATT, CDR2 SNEGSKA (reference sequence). The CDR3, as DNA: TGCAGTGCTAGTAGGCAGGGCTCCTATGGCTACACCTTC. This sequence encodes CSASRQGSYGYTF.

The J gene is TRBJ1-3, the V gene TRBV5-1, with D hard to call. Per the germline V gene, CDR1 is SGHRS and CDR2 is YFSETQ. This CDR3 region has 15 residues. The germline V and J ends were trimmed by 0 bases and 2 bases, with 9 bases remaining between them. The CDR3 DNA reads as TGCGCCAGCAGCTTGGATGGCGGGCCTGGAAACACCATATATTTT. Amino acids: CASSLDGGPGNTIYF.

V usage is TRBV7-9 and J usage is TRBJ1-1; weak D call: TRBD1 (5 bases). The V and J ends lost 2 bases and 1 base respectively, with 8 bases between them. The CDR3 totals 14 residues. CDR1 is SEHNR and CDR2 is FQNEAQ in the germline V gene (reference sequence). CDR3 DNA sequence: TGTGCCAGCAGCTTACAGGGTAAGAACACTGAAGCTTTCTTT. Its protein product is CASSLQGKNTEAFF.

The rearrangement uses TRBV19 and TRBJ2-1, with 8 bases lining up with TRBD2. CDR3 length equals 20 residues. J was trimmed by 8 bases and V by 3 bases; bases with no gene match: 24. The V gene's germline CDR1 is LNHDA and CDR2 SQIVND (reference sequence). CDR3 sequence reads: CASSINPGDSKGLAGDEQFF. The CDR3 region has the DNA TGTGCCAGTAGTATTAACCCAGGGGATTCTAAAGGACTAGCTGGCGATGAGCAGTTCTTC.

The chain employs TRBV4-1 and TRBJ2-2; D may be TRBD1 (5 bases). Germline lookup yields CDR1 MGHRA and CDR2 YSYEKL. There are 14 residues in the CDR3. The germline V and J ends were trimmed by 0 bases and 7 bases, with 9 bases remaining between them. CDR3: CASSQDRRGGELFF. The CDR3 bases are TGCGCCAGCAGCCAAGATAGAAGGGGCGGGGAGCTGTTTTTT.

This clone came up once. This sample also contains other DNA sequences that code for the same CDR3. J is TRBJ1-3 and V is TRBV28, with 10 bases aligning to TRBD1. V lost 4 bases, J lost 2 bases, and 5 bases stayed unmatched. The CDR3 runs to 16 residues. Germline V gene data show CDR1 as MDHEN and CDR2 as SYDVKM. CDR3 loop: CASSSPGQGTGNTIYF. DNA for the CDR3: TGTGCCAGCAGTTCACCGGGACAGGGGACTGGAAACACCATATATTTT. The full variable domain, in which reference TRBV28 and TRBJ1-3 provide the parts outside the CDR3, is DVKVTQSSRYLVKRTGEKVFLECVQDMDHENMFWYRQDPGLGLRLIYFSYDVKMKEKGDIPEGYSVSREKKERFSLILESASTNQTSMYLCASSSPGQGTGNTIYFGEGSWLTVV.

The chain carries TRBV28 and TRBJ2-1; maybe TRBD2 (6 bases). Trimming cost V 7 bases and J 2 bases, with 24 bases left between them. The CDR3 extends over 18 amino acids. CDR1 and CDR2 (germline): MDHEN, SYDVKM. CDR3 loop: CASTLFSGNPTAYNEQFF. In nucleotides, the CDR3 is TGTGCCAGCACCCTGTTTAGCGGAAACCCGACCGCCTACAATGAGCAGTTCTTC.

This chain links TRBV19 with TRBJ2-7; the D gene is possibly TRBD1 (5 bases). CDR1 is LNHDA and CDR2 is SQIVND in the germline V gene (reference sequence). V was cut by 2 bases and J by 3 bases, with 11 bases left in between. The CDR3 is 14 residues long. The CDR3 DNA sequence: TGTGCCAGTAGTATACAGGGATTGGACTACGAGCAGTACTTC. It codes for CASSIQGLDYEQYF.

This clone was counted a single time. The chain employs TRBV28 and TRBJ1-6, with D tentatively TRBD1 (6 bases). Looked up from germline, CDR1 is MDHEN and CDR2 is SYDVKM. The V end was cut by 2 bases, the J end by 6 bases, with 11 bases between. This CDR3 has 15 residues. CDR3 coding DNA: TGTGCCAGCAGTTTACGAGGACAGATTAATTCACCCCTCCACTTT. Translating it yields CASSLRGQINSPLHF.

This sequence joins TRBV7-9 and TRBJ1-3; D is ambiguous. Germline CDR1 and CDR2: SEHNR and FQNEAQ (reference sequence). The CDR3 spans 15 residues. V was pared by 2 bases and J by 3 bases, with 11 bases between. The CDR3 sequence is CASSLNTVDGNTIYF. Written as DNA, the CDR3 is TGTGCCAGCAGCTTAAACACAGTCGATGGAAACACCATATATTTT.

This rearrangement joins TRBV7-6 to TRBJ1-4, with D unresolved. V dropped 1 base and J dropped 3 bases, with 9 bases sitting between them. The germline gives CDR1 SGHVS, CDR2 FNYEAQ. The CDR3 has 15 residues. As DNA, the CDR3 is TGTGCCAGCAGCTTAGTCCCTGGAGCTAATGAAAAACTGTTTTTT. Translating gives CASSLVPGANEKLFF.

This clone appeared a single time. The chain uses TRBV28 and TRBJ1-1; tentatively, D is TRBD1 (5 bases). V lost 3 bases, J lost 1 base, and 12 bases lay in between. CDR1 and CDR2 (germline): MDHEN, SYDVKM. The CDR3 totals 15 residues. CDR3 DNA sequence: TGTGCCAGCAGTTTCAGTCGCGGGGGGAACACTGAAGCTTTCTTT. Translation gives CASSFSRGGNTEAFF.

This chain connects TRBV5-6 to TRBJ2-7, with 7 bases lining up with TRBD1. The J segment lost 4 bases and the V segment lost 0 bases, leaving 7 bases of the junction unmatched. Per the germline V gene, CDR1 is SGHDT and CDR2 is YYEEEE. This CDR3 has 15 amino acids. The CDR3 loop reads CASSLANRGLYEQYF. Here the CDR3 DNA reads TGTGCCAGCAGCTTGGCGAACAGGGGTTTATACGAGCAGTACTTC.